These 10 T cell receptor beta chains came from one sample sequenced in a study of blood T cell repertoires in COVID-19. Profiled with immunoSEQ multiplex PCR; TCRdb holds only in-frame clones, not every one. The table shows more than 200,000 clones, with around 84% occurring only once. What was sequenced was peripheral blood. All receptors come from a man of 80 years or more with acute or convalescent COVID-19.

The CDR3 nucleotides read TGTGCCAGCAACAGCTATAATTCACCCCTCCACTTT. This translates into CASNSYNSPLHF. The rearrangement links TRBV12-3 or TRBV12-4 to TRBJ1-6; D is undetermined. V lost 7 bases, J lost 3 bases, and 4 bases lay in between. This CDR3 has 12 residues.

The V and J genes are TRBV7-3 and TRBJ2-2; tentative D call: TRBD2 (6 bases). V was clipped by 5 bases and J by 2 bases, with 15 bases between them. The CDR3 has 16 residues. Germline-derived CDR1 and CDR2 are SGHTA and FQGTGA. The CDR3 nucleotides are TGTGCCAGCAGCCCTCTCACTAGCACAAACACCGGGGAGCTGTTTTTT. Amino acid sequence: CASSPLTSTNTGELFF.

This sequence joins TRBV12-5 and TRBJ2-5; possibly TRBD2 for D (5 bases). V was clipped by 1 base and J by 5 bases, with 20 bases between them. Looked up from germline, CDR1 is LGHNT and CDR2 is FRNRAP. This CDR3 has 17 amino acids. The CDR3 DNA sequence: TGTGCTAGTGGTTTGGGAAGAACTAGTGGTTATCCGGAGACCCAGTACTTC. Its protein product is CASGLGRTSGYPETQYF.

The rearrangement links TRBV19 to TRBJ1-1; D gene unclear. Per germline, CDR1 LNHDA and CDR2 SQIVND (reference sequence). Trimming stripped 3 bases from V and 5 bases from J, with 7 bases between. The CDR3 has 12 residues. Written as DNA, the CDR3 is TGTGCCAGTAGTATGGGGAGAACTGAAGCTTTCTTT. Its protein is CASSMGRTEAFF.

The chain uses TRBV7-7 and TRBJ2-3; 8 bases match TRBD2. The CDR3 has 17 amino acids. The J segment lost 5 bases and the V segment lost 5 bases, leaving 15 bases of the junction unmatched. Germline CDR1 and CDR2: SSHAT and FNYEAQ (reference sequence). The CDR3 loop is CASSPGAGGGLRDTQYF. The CDR3 DNA reads TGTGCCAGCAGCCCCGGGGCCGGCGGGGGGCTTCGAGATACGCAGTATTTT.

The chain recombines TRBV27 with TRBJ1-2; D not certain. The ends were cut back, 5 bases at V and 1 base at J, with 17 bases in the middle. Germline assignment: CDR1 MNHEY and CDR2 SMNVEV (reference sequence). This CDR3 contains 16 residues. As DNA, the CDR3 is TGTGCCAGCAGTCCCGGTTGGGGAGAAAATAACTATGGCTACACCTTC. This codes for CASSPGWGENNYGYTF.

The chain has TRBV6-5 and TRBJ2-5, with D tentatively TRBD2 (5 bases). The CDR3 consists of 13 residues. CDR1 and CDR2 (germline): MNHEY, SVGAGI. With 7 bases removed from V and 4 bases from J, the gap between germline ends came to 13 bases. The CDR3 loop is CASNFARGETQYF. The CDR3 DNA reads as TGTGCCAGCAATTTCGCCCGGGGAGAGACCCAGTACTTC.

The rearrangement joins TRBV3-1 (or the pseudogene TRBV3-2) to TRBJ2-7, with a tentative D call TRBD2 (6 bases). V was pared by 4 bases and J by 6 bases, with 19 bases between. Germline-derived CDR1 and CDR2 are LGHDT and YNNKEL (reference sequence). This CDR3 is 15 amino acids long. CDR3 in amino acids: CASSLGIAESLEQYF. Here the CDR3 DNA reads TGTGCCAGCAGCCTCGGAATAGCGGAGAGCCTCGAGCAGTACTTC.

This clone was seen ten or more times. J is TRBJ2-2 and V is TRBV6-6; 10 bases fit TRBD1. CDR3 length: 16 amino acids. Trimming at V came to 4 bases and at J to 6 bases, leaving 8 bases not matched to a gene. The germline gives CDR1 MNHNY, CDR2 SVGAGI (reference sequence). CDR3 DNA: TGTGCCAGCAGTTTTACCACCGGGACAGGGGCCGGGGAGCTGTTTTTT. Residues: CASSFTTGTGAGELFF.

The rearrangement joins TRBV9 to TRBJ2-2; 11 nucleotides align to TRBD2. The CDR3 is made up of 16 amino acids. Germline CDR1 is SGDLS and CDR2 is YYNGEE. The J segment lost 3 bases and the V segment lost 3 bases, leaving 4 bases of the junction unmatched. The CDR3, as DNA: TGTGCCAGCAGCGAGGAGGGACTAGCGGACACCGGGGAGCTGTTTTTT. It translates to CASSEEGLADTGELFF.